This T cell receptor beta chain was identified in a study of graft-versus-host responses after intestinal transplantation (dated by TCRdb to the early 2020s). As for the study more broadly: The transplants that recipients received were multivisceral, liver-intestinal, or isolated intestinal. Every recipient was given anti-thymocyte globulin induction, then maintenance tacrolimus and steroids for around three years. Bulk TCR-beta CDR3 sequencing was used to track graft-versus-host and host-versus-graft alloreactive T cell clones in the graft, circulation and bone marrow after intestinal transplantation. Alloreactive clones were identified by sequencing pre-transplant mixed lymphocyte reaction products and comparing them with unstimulated pre-transplant donor and recipient T cells. A cohort of more than 20 intestinal transplant recipients, including one retransplant, was enrolled, and a few patients lacking pretransplant specimens were excluded. Donor T cell macrochimerism was defined as a peak of at least 4% donor T cells among recipient peripheral blood mononuclear cells. Rather than being sequenced by the commercial service, samples from a few later patients were sequenced in-house on an Illumina MiSeq and processed with MiXCR. General findings and caveats noted by the study authors: Early after transplant, peak levels of circulating GvH clones were associated with declines in HvG clones. The conclusions were limited by the relatively low number and heterogeneity of the intestinal transplant patients. GvH clones were detected in recipient bone marrow, and some of these GvH clones were observed earlier in ileal mucosa or blood, consistent with an intestinal mucosal origin. In the allografts of patients with donor T cell macrochimerism, GvH to HvG T cell clonal ratios were high.

In the first month after transplant, blood samples were collected up to 4 times, and after that at least monthly when available. The library was prepared using the immunoSEQ multiplex PCR assay. Adaptive Biotechnologies carried out high-throughput TCR-beta CDR3 sequencing of genomic DNA for most patients. Under the source paper's analysis protocol: Adaptive's ImmunoSEQ software was the source of the TCR sequencing data for about 20 patients, while a few other patients were processed with MiXCR and VDJtools. CDR3 nucleotide sequences shared by donor and recipient were removed because the origin of these sequences could not be assigned. At least 2-fold expansion over unstimulated cells and a minimum CFSE-low frequency of 0.002% (template counts) or 0.001% (read counts) were required for clones to be classified as alloreactive. Clones were considered mappable if detected in sequenced pre-transplant spleen, lymph node, or MLR CFSE-low populations of the donor or recipient. Cumulative frequency of alloreactive clones was calculated as a percentage of all sequences weighted by copy number. TCRdb stores this immuneACCESS table with in-frame sequences only. Part of the clones is absent; in the studies checked, under half of the shortfall reflects unresolved V genes, and no reason is known for the rest. Clone size and V and J calls were adopted from that table, with D and trimming inferred from the DNA. For this sample the table gives 35,000 to 45,000 clones, of which just over 90% were detected only once. Jointly, the top ten make up roughly 4% of the sample.

Note on this clone: What antigen it recognizes has not been identified. Base quality data are lacking; no much larger clone is found one base away.

Germline trimming: 4 bases from V, 5 bases from J; junction bases outside gene matches: 5. The CDR3 spans 14 residues, from the cysteine through the phenylalanine. Only CDR3 DNA remains: 42 bases, in frame from the first base. The germline V gene yields SGDLS for CDR1 and YYNGEE for CDR2. Sequenced material: PBMCs, taken less than 750 days after intestinal transplantation. This clonotype was sampled from a human patient who received an intestinal transplant, so some T cells may come from the graft donor. The chain uses TRBV9 and TRBJ2-1, with 8 central nucleotides matching TRBD2. CDR3 reads: CASSPAGADNEQFF. The nucleotide sequence is given as TGTGCCAGCAGCCCAGCGGGAGCGGACAATGAGCAGTTCTTC.